The T cell receptor (beta chain) under discussion was sequenced for a study of T-cell reconstitution after alpha-beta-depleted transplantation in children. Findings of the study overall: The study reportedly traced alpha-beta T cells about two months after transplant to several hundred expanded graft clones. Hyperexpanded clones declined; after one year, newly produced T cells mostly supplied diversity.

The authors prepared the TCRbeta library with unique molecular identifiers. One entry per CDR3 protein, called by TCRdb with MiXCR from the PCR reads. The repertoire consists of hundreds of thousands of distinct CDR3 sequences, with roughly 13% occurring once and the leading ten covering around 2.2%. Worth noting for this clonotype: Its target is unknown.

Germline V CDR1 and CDR2: SGHRS, YFSETQ. There are 12 residues in the CDR3. V lost 3 bases, J lost 5 bases, and 8 bases lay in between. This receptor was taken from a male patient aged 10-17 years who had a stem cell transplant for acute myeloid leukemia, so the T cells may come from the graft donor. The V gene is TRBV5-1, the J gene TRBJ2-5; D is possibly TRBD2 (5 bases). The sample was PBMCs, mostly from graft donor cells, taken 360 days after TCRalphabeta/CD19-depleted stem cell transplant. CDR3 DNA sequence: TGCGCCAGCAGCTGGCGGAGGGAGACCCAGTACTTC. This codes for CASSWRRETQYF. The variable domain in full, completed from reference TRBV5-1 and TRBJ2-5, reads KAGVTQTPRYLIKTRGQQVTLSCSPISGHRSVSWYQQTPGQGLQFLFEYFSETQRNKGNFPGRFSGRQFSNSRSEMNVSTLELGDSALYLCASSWRRETQYFGPGTRLLVL.